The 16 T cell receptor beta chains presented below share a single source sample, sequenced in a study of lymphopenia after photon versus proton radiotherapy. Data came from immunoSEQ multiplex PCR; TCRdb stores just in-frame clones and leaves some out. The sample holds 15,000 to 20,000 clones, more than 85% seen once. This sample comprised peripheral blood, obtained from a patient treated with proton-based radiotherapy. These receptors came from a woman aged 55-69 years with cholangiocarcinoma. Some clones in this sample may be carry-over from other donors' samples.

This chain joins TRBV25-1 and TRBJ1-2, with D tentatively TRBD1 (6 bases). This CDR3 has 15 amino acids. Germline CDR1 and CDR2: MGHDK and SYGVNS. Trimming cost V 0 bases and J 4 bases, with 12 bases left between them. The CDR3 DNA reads TGTGCCAGCAGTGAATATAAGGACAGCTTCTATGGCTACACCTTC. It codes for CASSEYKDSFYGYTF.

This CDR3 is CAWKGGGNEQFF. CDR3 nucleotides: TGTGCCTGGAAAGGGGGGGGAAATGAGCAGTTCTTC. The chain recombines TRBV30 with TRBJ2-1; D might be TRBD2 (7 bases). The CDR3 consists of 12 residues. Germline V gene data show CDR1 as GTSNPN and CDR2 as SVGIG (reference sequence). The germline V and J ends were trimmed by 4 bases and 7 bases, with 11 bases remaining between them.

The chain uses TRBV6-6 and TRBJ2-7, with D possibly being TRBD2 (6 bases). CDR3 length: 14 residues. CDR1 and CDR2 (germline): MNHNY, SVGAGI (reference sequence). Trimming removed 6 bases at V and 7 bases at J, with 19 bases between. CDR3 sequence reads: CASSLPLGAGEQYF. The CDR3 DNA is TGTGCCAGCAGCCTACCATTAGGGGCGGGGGAGCAGTACTTC.

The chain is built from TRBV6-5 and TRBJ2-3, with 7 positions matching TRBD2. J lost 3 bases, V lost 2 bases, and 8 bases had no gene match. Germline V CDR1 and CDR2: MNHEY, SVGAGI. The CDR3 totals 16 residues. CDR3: CASSYVRAGWTDTQYF. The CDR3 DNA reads TGTGCCAGCAGTTACGTTCGAGCGGGATGGACAGATACGCAGTATTTT.

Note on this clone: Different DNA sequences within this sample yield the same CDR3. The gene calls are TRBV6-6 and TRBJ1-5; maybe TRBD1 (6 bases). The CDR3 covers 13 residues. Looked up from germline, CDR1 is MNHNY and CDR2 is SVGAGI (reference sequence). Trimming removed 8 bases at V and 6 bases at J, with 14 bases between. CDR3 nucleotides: TGTGCCAGCGGGGGTGGGGGGCGTCAGCCCCAGCATTTT. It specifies CASGGGGRQPQHF.

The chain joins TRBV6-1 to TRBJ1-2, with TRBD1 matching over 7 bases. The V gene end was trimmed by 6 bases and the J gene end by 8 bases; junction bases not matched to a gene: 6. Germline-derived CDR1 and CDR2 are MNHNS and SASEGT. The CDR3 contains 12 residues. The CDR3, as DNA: TGTGCCAGCAGACAACCGGGACAGGGCTACACCTTC. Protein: CASRQPGQGYTF.

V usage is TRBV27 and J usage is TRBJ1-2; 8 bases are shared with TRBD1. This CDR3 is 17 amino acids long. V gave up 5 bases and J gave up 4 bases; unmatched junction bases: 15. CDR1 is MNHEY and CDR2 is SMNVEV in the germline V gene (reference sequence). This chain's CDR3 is CASSPSPGQGAGYGYTF. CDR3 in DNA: TGTGCCAGCAGTCCATCCCCAGGGCAGGGGGCTGGCTATGGCTACACCTTC.

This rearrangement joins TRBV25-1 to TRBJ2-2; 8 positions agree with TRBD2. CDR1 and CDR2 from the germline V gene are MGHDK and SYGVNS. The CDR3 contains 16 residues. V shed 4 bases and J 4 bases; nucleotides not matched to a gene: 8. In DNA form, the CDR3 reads TGTGCCAGCAGTGCACCTATTAGCGGGGTCACCGGGGAGCTGTTTTTT. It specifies CASSAPISGVTGELFF.

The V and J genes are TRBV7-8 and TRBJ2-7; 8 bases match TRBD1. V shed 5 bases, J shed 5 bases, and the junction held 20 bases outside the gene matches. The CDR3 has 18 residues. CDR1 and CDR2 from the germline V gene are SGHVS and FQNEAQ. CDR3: CASSHASTTSGGRNEQYF. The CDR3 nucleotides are TGTGCCAGCAGCCATGCATCTACGACATCAGGGGGCCGGAACGAGCAGTACTTC.

CDR3 in amino acids: CASSDTNTQYF. In nucleotides, the CDR3 is TGTGCCAGCAGTGACACGAATACGCAGTATTTT. The chain links TRBV6-1 to TRBJ2-3; D remains ambiguous. The CDR3 covers 11 residues. CDR1 and CDR2 (germline): MNHNS, SASEGT. Trimming shortened V by 3 bases and J by 7 bases, and 5 bases separated the two germline ends.

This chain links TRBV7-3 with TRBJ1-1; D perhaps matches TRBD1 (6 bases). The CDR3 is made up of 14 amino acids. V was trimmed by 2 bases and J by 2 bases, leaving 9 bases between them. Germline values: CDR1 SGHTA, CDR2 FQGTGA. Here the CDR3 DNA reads TGTGCCAGCAGCTTATTAGGGGGAAACACTGAAGCTTTCTTT. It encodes CASSLLGGNTEAFF. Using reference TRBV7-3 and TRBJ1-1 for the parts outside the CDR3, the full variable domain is GAGVSQTPSNKVTEKGKYVELRCDPISGHTALYWYRQSLGQGPEFLIYFQGTGAADDSGLPNDRFFAVRPEGSVSTLKIQRTERGDSAVYLCASSLLGGNTEAFFGQGTRLTVV.

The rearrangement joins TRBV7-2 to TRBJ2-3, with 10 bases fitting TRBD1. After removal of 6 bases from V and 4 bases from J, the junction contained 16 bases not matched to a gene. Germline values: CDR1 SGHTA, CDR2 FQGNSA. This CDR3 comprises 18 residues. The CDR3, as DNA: TGTGCCAGCAGAGCGGGACAGGGGCTAGAGTCTGTTGCAGATACGCAGTATTTT. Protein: CASRAGQGLESVADTQYF.

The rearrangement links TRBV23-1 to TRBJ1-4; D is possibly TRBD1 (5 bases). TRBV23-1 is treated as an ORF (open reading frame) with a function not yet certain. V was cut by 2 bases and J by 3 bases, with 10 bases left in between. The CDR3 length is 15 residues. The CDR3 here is CASSQRGKANEKLFF. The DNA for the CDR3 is TGCGCCAGCAGTCAAAGGGGCAAGGCTAATGAAAAACTGTTTTTT.

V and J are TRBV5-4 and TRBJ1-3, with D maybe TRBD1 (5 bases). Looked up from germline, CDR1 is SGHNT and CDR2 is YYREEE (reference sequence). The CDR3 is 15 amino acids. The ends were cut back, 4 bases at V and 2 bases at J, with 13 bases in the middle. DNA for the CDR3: TGTGCCAGCAGCACGCCCGCAGGGACTGGAAACACCATATATTTT. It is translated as CASSTPAGTGNTIYF.

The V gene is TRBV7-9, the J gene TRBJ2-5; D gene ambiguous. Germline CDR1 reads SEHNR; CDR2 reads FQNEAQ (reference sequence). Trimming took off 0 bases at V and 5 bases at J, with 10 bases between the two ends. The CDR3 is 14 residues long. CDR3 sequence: CASSLARLIETQYF. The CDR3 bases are TGTGCCAGCAGCTTAGCACGGTTGATCGAGACCCAGTACTTC.

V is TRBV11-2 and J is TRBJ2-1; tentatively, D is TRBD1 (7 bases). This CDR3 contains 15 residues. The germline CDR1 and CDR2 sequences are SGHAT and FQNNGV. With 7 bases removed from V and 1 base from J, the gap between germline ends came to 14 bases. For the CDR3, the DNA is TGTGCCAGCATCGGAGGGGGCGGGTCCTACAATGAGCAGTTCTTC. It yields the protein CASIGGGGSYNEQFF.